One and the same sample provided the 5 T cell receptor beta chains below, sequenced in a study of blood T cell repertoires in COVID-19. Here immunoSEQ multiplex PCR was the method, and the copy in TCRdb shows in-frame clones only, minus some. This sample has about 190,000 clones, with approximately 90% found just once. What was sequenced was peripheral blood. The receptor source for this set is a human donor in a cohort sampled during active COVID-19.

There are a few counts of this clone. The chain employs TRBV30 and TRBJ1-5; maybe TRBD1 (6 bases). The CDR3 loop spans 13 amino acids. V was shortened by 5 bases and J by 5 bases, with 13 bases between the two germline ends. From germline, CDR1 is GTSNPN and CDR2 SVGIG (reference sequence). CDR3 residues: CAWSTGSDQPQHF. The CDR3 DNA follows: TGTGCCTGGTCAACAGGGTCCGATCAGCCCCAGCATTTT.

The chain uses TRBV15 and TRBJ2-7; 10 positions match TRBD1. Germline V lookup: CDR1 LNHNV, CDR2 YYDKDF (reference sequence). This CDR3 spans 15 amino acids. V lost 3 bases, J lost 3 bases, and 5 bases stayed unmatched. The CDR3 loop reads CATSSGTGEGYEQYF. The CDR3 bases are TGTGCCACCAGCAGTGGGACAGGGGAAGGCTACGAGCAGTACTTC.

The V and J genes are TRBV7-2 and TRBJ2-7; no firm D call. V was trimmed by 4 bases and J by 6 bases, leaving 13 bases between them. CDR1 and CDR2 (germline): SGHTA, FQGNSA. The CDR3 extends over 13 amino acids. Here the CDR3 DNA reads TGTGCCAGCAGCTCCTGGGCTGAGAGCGAGCAGTACTTC. It specifies CASSSWAESEQYF.

The V call is TRBV3-1 (or the pseudogene TRBV3-2), the J call TRBJ2-7, with D possibly matching TRBD1 (6 bases). This CDR3 has 16 amino acids. Germline V gene sequence: CDR1 LGHDT, CDR2 YNNKEL (reference sequence). V was pared by 2 bases and J by 2 bases, with 16 bases between. In DNA form, the CDR3 reads TGTGCCAGCAGCCAAATTTTTCGGACAGATACCTACGAGCAGTACTTC. Encoded protein: CASSQIFRTDTYEQYF.

The chain's CDR3 is CASSPLRRSADTQYF. Written as DNA, the CDR3 is TGTGCCAGCAGTCCCTTGAGGAGGTCAGCAGATACGCAGTATTTT. V usage is TRBV7-9 and J usage is TRBJ2-3; D is perhaps TRBD2 (5 bases). Trimming left V 6 bases short and J 4 bases short, with 17 bases between. This CDR3 region has 15 residues. Germline V gene data show CDR1 as SEHNR and CDR2 as FQNEAQ (reference sequence).